These T cell receptor beta chains were read from a single sample in a study of post-analysis software for immune sequencing data. TCRdb re-called the PCR reads with MiXCR, one entry per CDR3 protein. Of 800,000 to 950,000 distinct CDR3 sequences in the sample, approximately 53% were seen once. Sequenced sample: blood. The receptors derive from a girl between 5 and 17 years old with multiple sclerosis. Each CDR3 is given with its conserved first and last residue. The D gene is left open where the match is weak. Rows may omit the clone size; those that give it use once, few, many or a size class.

j_gene	v_gene	d_gene	abundance	CDR3aa	CDR3nt
TRBJ2-7	TRBV9	TRBD1	-	CASSVGGGTGLEQYF	TGTGCCAGCAGCGTAGGTGGCGGGACAGGGTTGGAGCAGTACTTC
TRBJ2-5	TRBV5-1	TRBD2	few	CASSWTGGMETQYF	TGCGCCAGCAGCTGGACCGGGGGGATGGAGACCCAGTACTTC
TRBJ2-7	TRBV5-1	TRBD1	few	CASSLATNDRAYEQYF	TGCGCCAGCAGCTTGGCCACTAACGACAGGGCGTACGAGCAGTACTTC
TRBJ2-7	TRBV6-1	-	-	CASSEIEGEGYEQYF	TGTGCCAGCAGTGAAATCGAGGGAGAGGGCTACGAGCAGTACTTC
TRBJ1-5	TRBV12-3/TRBV12-4	TRBD1	-	CASSTEIWTGPQPQHF	TGTGCCAGCAGTACCGAGATCTGGACAGGGCCTCAGCCCCAGCATTTT
TRBJ2-5	TRBV12-3/TRBV12-4	TRBD2	few	CASTQRLAGVLNNEQYF	TGTGCCAGCACCCAGCGGCTAGCGGGGGTCTTAAACAATGAGCAGTACTTC
TRBJ2-7	TRBV2	-	-	CASALGGPGYEQYF	TGTGCCAGCGCGTTAGGGGGGCCGGGATACGAGCAGTACTTC
TRBJ2-7	TRBV10-3	-	-	CAISESQDYFEQYF	TGTGCCATCAGTGAGTCGCAGGACTATTTCGAGCAGTACTTC
TRBJ2-3	TRBV6-1	-	-	CASSPEGRVGGLDTQYF	TGTGCCAGCAGTCCTGAGGGACGGGTTGGGGGGCTTGATACGCAGTATTTT
TRBJ1-1	TRBV7-2	-	-	CASSRSWGITEAFF	TGTGCCAGCAGCCGGAGCTGGGGGATCACTGAAGCTTTCTTT
TRBJ2-1	TRBV25-1	TRBD2	-	CASSILAGVGEQFF	TGTGCCAGCAGCATCCTAGCGGGGGTCGGTGAGCAGTTCTTC
TRBJ2-5	TRBV14	-	-	CASSLQLEQYF	TGTGCCAGCAGCCTCCAGTTGGAGCAGTACTTC
TRBJ2-4	TRBV5-4	-	few	CASSFAYREDIQYF	TGTGCCAGCAGCTTTGCTTACAGGGAGGACATTCAGTACTTC
TRBJ2-1	TRBV11-2	TRBD2	-	CASSLTSGGYYNEQFF	TGTGCCAGCAGCTTAACCAGCGGGGGGTACTACAATGAGCAGTTCTTC
TRBJ1-4	TRBV7-2	-	-	CAAGGGNEKLFF	TGTGCCGCGGGGGGGGGTAATGAAAAACTGTTTTTT
TRBJ1-1	TRBV25-1	TRBD1	-	CASSDTGQGKPTEAFF	TGTGCCAGCAGTGACACGGGACAGGGTAAACCCACTGAAGCTTTCTTT
TRBJ2-1	TRBV12-5	TRBD2	-	CASGLLAGGPKNEQFF	TGTGCTAGTGGTTTGTTAGCGGGAGGCCCTAAGAATGAGCAGTTCTTT
TRBJ2-1	TRBV20-1	-	few	CSARDSREVNEQFF	TGCAGTGCTAGAGATAGCAGGGAAGTTAATGAGCAGTTCTTC
TRBJ2-3	TRBV4-1	-	-	CASSQVSFGTDTQYF	TGCGCCAGCAGCCAAGTATCGTTCGGCACAGATACGCAGTATTTT
TRBJ1-5	TRBV12-3/TRBV12-4	-	-	CASSSGDSNQPQHF	TGTGCCAGCAGTTCAGGGGATAGCAATCAGCCCCAGCATTTT
TRBJ1-6	TRBV28	TRBD1	-	CASSRQGARNSPLHF	TGTGCCAGCAGCCGACAGGGGGCGCGAAATTCACCCCTCCACTTT
TRBJ2-2	TRBV24-1	TRBD1	-	CATSGQGDTGELFF	TGTGCCACCAGTGGACAGGGAGATACCGGGGAGCTGTTTTTT
TRBJ2-7	TRBV7-9	TRBD2	few	CASSPRLAGVPGSYEQYF	TGTGCCAGCAGCCCTCGACTAGCGGGAGTCCCGGGCTCCTACGAGCAGTACTTC
TRBJ1-4	TRBV27	-	few	CASSFFGGATNEKLFF	TGTGCCAGCAGTTTTTTCGGGGGCGCAACTAATGAAAAACTGTTTTTT
TRBJ2-3	TRBV20-1	TRBD1	once	CSAIGGTGNPDTQYF	TGCAGTGCCATAGGTGGGACAGGGAATCCAGATACGCAGTATTTT
TRBJ1-4	TRBV12-3/TRBV12-4	-	-	CASKLRQNNEKLFF	TGTGCCAGCAAACTACGACAGAATAATGAAAAACTGTTTTTT
TRBJ2-5	TRBV12-3/TRBV12-4	-	-	CASSPLSGVQETQYF	TGTGCCAGCAGCCCTCTATCGGGCGTCCAAGAGACCCAGTACTTC
TRBJ1-2	TRBV10-3	-	-	CAISESWQSVPAYGYTF	TGTGCCATCAGTGAGTCTTGGCAGTCGGTACCTGCCTATGGCTACACCTTC
TRBJ2-5	TRBV20-1	-	-	CSAKGGSATQYF	TGCAGTGCTAAGGGGGGGTCAGCGACCCAGTACTTC
TRBJ2-5	TRBV7-2	TRBD1	-	CASSLDRDSKTQYF	TGTGCCAGCAGCTTGGACAGGGATAGTAAGACCCAGTACTTC
TRBJ2-6	TRBV20-1	TRBD1	few	CSARGQGASGANVLTF	TGCAGTGCTAGGGGACAGGGGGCATCTGGGGCCAACGTCCTGACTTTC
TRBJ2-5	TRBV12-3/TRBV12-4	TRBD2	-	CASSSWLVAGASFKQYF	TGTGCCAGCAGCTCATGGTTAGTAGCGGGGGCCTCATTTAAGCAGTACTTC
TRBJ2-1	TRBV12-3/TRBV12-4	-	once	CASSPRLGKVNEQFF	TGTGCCAGCAGCCCTAGATTAGGGAAGGTCAATGAGCAGTTCTTC
TRBJ2-1	TRBV12-3/TRBV12-4	-	few	CASSFRSNRGEQFF	TGTGCCAGCAGTTTCAGGAGCAATCGGGGTGAGCAGTTCTTC
TRBJ2-1	TRBV20-1	TRBD2	-	CSASEAGAPLNEQFF	TGCAGTGCTAGTGAAGCGGGAGCCCCTCTAAATGAGCAGTTCTTC
TRBJ1-5	TRBV29-1	TRBD1	-	CSVRGQGASQPQHF	TGCAGCGTTCGTGGACAGGGGGCCAGTCAGCCCCAGCATTTT
TRBJ2-7	TRBV6-6	TRBD2	-	CASTKYGTSLTYEQYF	TGTGCCAGCACTAAGTACGGGACTAGCCTGACCTACGAGCAGTACTTC
TRBJ2-7	TRBV5-1	TRBD1	-	CASSLDGTGHREQYF	TGCGCCAGCAGCTTGGATGGGACAGGGCATCGCGAGCAGTACTTC
TRBJ2-7	TRBV10-2	-	-	CASSAVAPAIHEQYF	TGCGCCAGCAGTGCGGTCGCCCCGGCGATCCACGAGCAGTACTTC
TRBJ2-7	TRBV12-3/TRBV12-4	TRBD1	-	CASSHTGGAWYEQYF	TGTGCCAGCAGCCACACAGGGGGCGCGTGGTACGAGCAGTACTTC
TRBJ1-1	TRBV5-1	-	-	CASSHPGSGAFF	TGCGCCAGCAGCCACCCTGGCTCTGGGGCTTTCTTT
TRBJ2-7	TRBV9	-	few	CASSVIGGYEQYF	TGTGCCAGCAGCGTCATCGGGGGCTACGAGCAGTACTTC
TRBJ2-7	TRBV27	TRBD1	-	CASSLSSRGRVYEQYF	TGTGCCAGCAGTTTATCTAGCAGGGGGCGGGTGTACGAGCAGTACTTC
TRBJ2-1	TRBV20-1	-	-	CSAMGTDGYGEQFF	TGCAGTGCTATGGGGACTGATGGGTACGGTGAGCAGTTCTTC
TRBJ1-2	TRBV12-3/TRBV12-4	-	-	CASRIMVGYTF	TGTGCCAGCAGAATAATGGTTGGCTACACCTTC
TRBJ2-7	TRBV5-5	TRBD2	-	CASSRGLAGVFSNEQYF	TGTGCCAGCAGCCGCGGGCTAGCGGGAGTTTTCAGCAACGAGCAGTACTTC
TRBJ2-1	TRBV5-5	-	-	CASSLVITGIEQFF	TGTGCCAGCAGCTTGGTCATTACGGGGATTGAGCAGTTCTTC
TRBJ2-5	TRBV18	TRBD2	-	CASSPRASGSRETQYF	TGTGCCAGCTCACCACGGGCTAGCGGGAGTCGAGAGACCCAGTACTTC
TRBJ2-5	TRBV2	-	-	CASSEIRQETQYF	TGTGCCAGCAGTGAAATAAGGCAAGAGACCCAGTACTTC
TRBJ2-7	TRBV20-1	-	many	CSATQSYEQYF	TGCAGTGCTACACAGTCCTACGAGCAGTACTTC
TRBJ2-2	TRBV10-3	-	-	CAIRQTDNTGELFF	TGTGCCATCAGACAAACAGACAACACCGGGGAGCTGTTTTTT
TRBJ1-1	TRBV5-1	-	few	CASSFDPNTEAFF	TGCGCCAGCAGCTTCGACCCGAACACTGAAGCTTTCTTT
TRBJ2-7	TRBV12-3/TRBV12-4	TRBD2	-	CASRLAGPAYEQYF	TGTGCCAGCAGATTAGCGGGCCCAGCCTACGAGCAGTACTTC
TRBJ2-1	TRBV7-8	TRBD2	-	CASSIPGLNNEQFF	TGTGCCAGCAGCATACCGGGACTAAACAATGAGCAGTTCTTC
TRBJ2-1	TRBV29-1	TRBD1	few	CSAGQSSYNEQFF	TGCAGCGCGGGACAGAGCTCCTACAATGAGCAGTTCTTC
TRBJ2-7	TRBV5-1	TRBD2	-	CASSSGLAGPHEQYF	TGCGCCAGCAGCTCGGGACTAGCGGGACCCCACGAGCAGTACTTC